These 9 T cell receptor beta chains were sequenced from one sample in a study of beta chain features in type 1 diabetes. Investigators reverse transcribed all isolated RNA, so they sequenced expressed TCRB transcripts. TCRdb's copy holds only in-frame clones and misses some; the assay was immunoSEQ multiplex PCR. The data contain fewer than 400,000 clones, under 8.5% of them singletons. What was sequenced was central memory CD4+ T cells from blood. These receptors all stem from a woman aged 18-29 years in good health.

This clone was observed a handful of times. The chain has TRBV25-1 and TRBJ1-2; D ambiguous. The germline gives CDR1 MGHDK, CDR2 SYGVNS. The CDR3 consists of 11 residues. V lost 6 bases and J 6 bases, leaving 8 bases between the germline ends. The CDR3 DNA is TGTGCCAGCAGCCCCTGCGATGGCTACACCTTC. Its translation: CASSPCDGYTF.

In this sample, this clone turned up a few times. The chain combines TRBV10-3 with TRBJ2-5; TRBD2 aligns across 8 bases. Losses at the gene ends were 3 bases for V and 5 bases for J; bases not matched to a gene: 5. Germline V gene sequence: CDR1 ENHRY, CDR2 SYGVKD. CDR3 length equals 14 residues. The CDR3 loop is CAISDSGGLETQYF. In nucleotides, the CDR3 is TGTGCCATCAGTGATTCGGGGGGGCTGGAGACCCAGTACTTC.

This clone was detected only a few times. The V gene is TRBV27, the J gene TRBJ1-3, with D maybe TRBD1 (5 bases). CDR1 MNHEY and CDR2 SMNVEV come from the germline V gene (reference sequence). Trimming shortened V by 7 bases and J by 0 bases, and 19 bases separated the two germline ends. This CDR3 contains 17 residues. The CDR3: CASTARGRDFSGNTIYF. DNA of the CDR3: TGTGCCAGCACCGCCCGGGGCAGGGATTTCTCTGGAAACACCATATATTTT.

Worth noting for this clone: Different DNA sequences within this sample yield the same CDR3. The V call is TRBV15, the J call TRBJ2-3; the match to TRBD1 covers 9 bases. Germline assignment: CDR1 LNHNV and CDR2 YYDKDF (reference sequence). The V gene end was trimmed by 7 bases and the J gene end by 0 bases; junction bases not matched to a gene: 5. The CDR3 runs to 15 residues. The CDR3 nucleotides are TGTGCCACCAATGGGGGGACAGGGAGCACAGATACGCAGTATTTT. It yields the protein CATNGGTGSTDTQYF. Full variable domain (outside the CDR3, taken from reference TRBV15 and TRBJ2-3): DAMVIQNPRYQVTQFGKPVTLSCSQTLNHNVMYWYQQKSSQAPKLLFHYYDKDFNNEADTPDNFQSRRPNTSFCFLDIRSPGLGDTAMYLCATNGGTGSTDTQYFGPGTRLTVL.

The CDR3 sequence is CASSAQQGSGTEAFF. CDR3 nucleotides: TGTGCCAGCAGCGCTCAACAGGGGAGTGGCACTGAAGCTTTCTTT. J is TRBJ1-1 and V is TRBV7-9; 7 bases map to TRBD1. Germline CDR1 is SEHNR and CDR2 is FQNEAQ (reference sequence). The trim removed 5 bases at V and 4 bases at J, leaving 10 bases unmatched. This CDR3 comprises 15 residues.

This clone has only a few counts. The chain carries TRBV5-4 and TRBJ2-3; 11 nucleotides align to TRBD1. Unmatched junction bases numbered 6, after V lost 4 bases and J lost 5 bases. Germline-derived CDR1 and CDR2 are SGHNT and YYREEE (reference sequence). CDR3 size: 15 residues. DNA for the CDR3: TGTGCCAGCAGCACGGGACAGGGGGTAGAAGATACGCAGTATTTT. Translating it yields CASSTGQGVEDTQYF.

This clone appeared a few times. This rearrangement joins TRBV6-6 to TRBJ2-2; D possibly corresponds to TRBD2 (6 bases). The V end was cut by 6 bases, the J end by 2 bases, with 13 bases between. The CDR3 is made up of 15 amino acids. Looked up from germline, CDR1 is MNHNY and CDR2 is SVGAGI (reference sequence). In nucleotides, the CDR3 is TGTGCCAGCAGCCGACTAGGTTCCAACACCGGGGAGCTGTTTTTT. Protein product: CASSRLGSNTGELFF.

The rearrangement uses TRBV10-3 and TRBJ2-7; 10 positions match TRBD2. This CDR3 contains 14 residues. The germline V gene encodes CDR1 ENHRY and CDR2 SYGVKD. The junction had 7 bases not matched to a gene; V was cut back by 7 bases and J by 4 bases. The CDR3 here is CAITGASGSYEQYF. CDR3 nucleotide sequence: TGTGCCATCACTGGAGCTAGCGGGAGTTACGAGCAGTACTTC.

This clone was picked up many times. This rearrangement joins TRBV28 to TRBJ1-1; no definite D call. Germline V gives CDR1 MDHEN, CDR2 SYDVKM. There are 11 residues in the CDR3. Here the CDR3 reads CGCVKNTEAFF. In nucleotides, the CDR3 is TGTGGGTGCGTCAAGAACACTGAAGCTTTCTTT. Full variable domain (remainder filled in from reference TRBV28 and TRBJ1-1): DVKVTQSSRYLVKRTGEKVFLECVQDMDHENMFWYRQDPGLGLRLIYFSYDVKMKEKGDIPEGYSVSREKKERFSLILESASTNQTSMYLCGCVKNTEAFFGQGTRLTVV.